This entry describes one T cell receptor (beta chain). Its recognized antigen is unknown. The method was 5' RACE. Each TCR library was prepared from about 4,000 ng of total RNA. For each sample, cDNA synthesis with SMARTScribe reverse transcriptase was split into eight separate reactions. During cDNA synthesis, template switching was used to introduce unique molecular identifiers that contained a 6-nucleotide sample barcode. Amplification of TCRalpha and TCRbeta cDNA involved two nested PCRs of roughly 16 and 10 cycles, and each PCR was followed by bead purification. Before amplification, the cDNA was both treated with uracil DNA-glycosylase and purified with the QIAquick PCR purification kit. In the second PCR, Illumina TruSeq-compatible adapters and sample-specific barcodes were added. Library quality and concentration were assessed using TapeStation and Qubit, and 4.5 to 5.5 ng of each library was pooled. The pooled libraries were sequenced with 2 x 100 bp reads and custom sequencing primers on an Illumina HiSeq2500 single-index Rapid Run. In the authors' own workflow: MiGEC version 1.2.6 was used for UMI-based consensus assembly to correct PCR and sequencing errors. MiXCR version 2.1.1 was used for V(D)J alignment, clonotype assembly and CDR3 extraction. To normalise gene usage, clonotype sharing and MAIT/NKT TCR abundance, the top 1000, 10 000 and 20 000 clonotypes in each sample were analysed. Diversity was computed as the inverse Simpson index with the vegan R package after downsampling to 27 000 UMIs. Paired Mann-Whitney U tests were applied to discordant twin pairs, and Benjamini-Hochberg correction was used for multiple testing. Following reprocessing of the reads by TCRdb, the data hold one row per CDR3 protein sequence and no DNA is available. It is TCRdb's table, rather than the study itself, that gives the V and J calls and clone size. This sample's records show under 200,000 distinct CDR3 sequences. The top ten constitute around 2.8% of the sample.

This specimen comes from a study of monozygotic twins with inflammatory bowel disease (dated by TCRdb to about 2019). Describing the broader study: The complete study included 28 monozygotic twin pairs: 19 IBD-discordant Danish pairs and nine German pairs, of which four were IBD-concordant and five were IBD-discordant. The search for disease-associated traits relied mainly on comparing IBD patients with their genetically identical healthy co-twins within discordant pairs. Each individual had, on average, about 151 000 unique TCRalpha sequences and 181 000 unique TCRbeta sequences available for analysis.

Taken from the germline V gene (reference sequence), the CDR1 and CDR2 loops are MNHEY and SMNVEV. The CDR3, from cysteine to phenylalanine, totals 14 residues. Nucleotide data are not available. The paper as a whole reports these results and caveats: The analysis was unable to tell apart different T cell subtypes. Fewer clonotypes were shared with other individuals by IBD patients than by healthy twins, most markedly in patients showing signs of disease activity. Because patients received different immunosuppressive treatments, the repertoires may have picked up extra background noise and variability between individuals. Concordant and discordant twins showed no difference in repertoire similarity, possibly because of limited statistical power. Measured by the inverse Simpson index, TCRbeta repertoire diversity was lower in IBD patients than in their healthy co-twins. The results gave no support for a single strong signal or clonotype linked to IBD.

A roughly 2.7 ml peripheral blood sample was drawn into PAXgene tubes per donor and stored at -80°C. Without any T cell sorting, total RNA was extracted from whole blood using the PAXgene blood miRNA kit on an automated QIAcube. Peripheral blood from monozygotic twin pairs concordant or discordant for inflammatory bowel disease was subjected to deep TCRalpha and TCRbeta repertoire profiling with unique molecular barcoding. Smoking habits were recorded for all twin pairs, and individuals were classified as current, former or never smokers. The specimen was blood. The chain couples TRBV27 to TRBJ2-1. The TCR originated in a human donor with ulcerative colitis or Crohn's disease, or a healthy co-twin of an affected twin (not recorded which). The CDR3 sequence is CASSSFTTRNEQFF.